Following are 9 T cell receptor beta chains from one sample sequenced in a study of CD8+ T cells in alopecia areata. Following extraction, RNA underwent reverse transcription to cDNA, which served as the sequencing template. The data were produced by immunoSEQ multiplex PCR, yet TCRdb's version contains in-frame clones alone and is incomplete. The sample has around 35,000 clones, approximately 58% seen once; the top ten hold 40%. Sequenced sample: NKG2D-high CD8+ T cells sorted from blood. Receptors were obtained from a human donor with alopecia areata.

The V call is TRBV7-9, the J call TRBJ1-6; no clear D. Per the germline V gene, CDR1 is SEHNR and CDR2 is FQNEAQ (reference sequence). CDR3 length: 11 residues. Trimming took 7 bases from V and 10 from J, leaving 8 bases between them. The CDR3 protein is CASTAGSPLHF. The CDR3 region has the DNA TGTGCCAGCACCGCGGGATCACCCCTCCACTTT. The variable domain in full, completed from reference TRBV7-9 and TRBJ1-6, reads DTGVSQNPRHKITKRGQNVTFRCDPISEHNRLYWYRQTLGQGPEFLTYFQNEAQLEKSRLLSDRFSAERPKGSFSTLEIQRTEQGDSAMYLCASTAGSPLHFGNGTRLTVT.

This sequence joins TRBV7-9 and TRBJ1-3; D remains ambiguous. V was cut by 2 bases and J by 0 bases, with 8 bases left in between. The V gene's germline CDR1 is SEHNR and CDR2 FQNEAQ (reference sequence). CDR3 length equals 15 residues. The CDR3 loop is CASSLSTFSGNTIYF. As DNA, the CDR3 is TGTGCCAGCAGCTTATCGACCTTCTCTGGAAACACCATATATTTT.

V usage is TRBV4-1 and J usage is TRBJ2-7; 11 bases match TRBD1. The germline V gene has CDR1 MGHRA and CDR2 YSYEKL. The junction had 4 bases not matched to a gene; V was cut back by 5 bases and J by 4 bases. The CDR3 is 14 amino acids. CDR3 loop: CASSGTGGSYEQYF. CDR3 coding DNA: TGCGCCAGCAGCGGGACAGGGGGTTCTTACGAGCAGTACTTC.

This clone was picked up one time. V and J are TRBV4-3 and TRBJ2-1; maybe TRBD2 (6 bases). Between the trimmed V and J ends, which lost 4 bases and 2 bases, there was a span of 12 bases. The CDR3 is 15 residues long. The germline CDR1 and CDR2 sequences are LGHNA and YSLEER. CDR3: CASSPQEGTYNEQFF. In DNA, the CDR3 is TGCGCCAGCAGCCCTCAGGAGGGGACCTACAATGAGCAGTTCTTC.

Points on this clone: An end of the junction does not agree with germline; a read error may underlie this. The chain employs TRBV7-8 and TRBJ2-1, with 8 bases lining up with TRBD1. The germline V gene has CDR1 SGHVS and CDR2 FQNEAQ. The CDR3 covers 20 residues. CDR3: CASSSPPFSVLWTGYNDQFF. As DNA, the CDR3 is TGTGCCAGCAGCTCCCCTCCGTTCAGTGTCTTGTGGACAGGGTACAATGATCAGTTCTTC.

This clone appeared a few times. The chain has TRBV19 and TRBJ2-7; D is possibly TRBD2 (6 bases). Trimming stripped 1 base from V and 6 bases from J, with 10 bases between. Germline-derived CDR1 and CDR2 are LNHDA and SQIVND (reference sequence). The CDR3 spans 13 residues. In nucleotides, the CDR3 is TGTGCCAGTAGTATAGGTCGCGGGGCCGAGCAGTACTTC. Translating it yields CASSIGRGAEQYF.

This clone was found a few times. The gene calls are TRBV5-1 and TRBJ2-7, with D perhaps TRBD1 or TRBD2 (5 bases each). Trimming took 4 bases from V and 2 from J, leaving 7 bases between them. CDR3 length: 12 residues. In germline, CDR1 is SGHRS, CDR2 YFSETQ. The CDR3 coding sequence is TGCGCCAGCAGCATGGGGGCCTACGAGCAGTACTTC. Protein product: CASSMGAYEQYF. The whole variable domain, filled in from reference TRBV5-1 and TRBJ2-7, reads KAGVTQTPRYLIKTRGQQVTLSCSPISGHRSVSWYQQTPGQGLQFLFEYFSETQRNKGNFPGRFSGRQFSNSRSEMNVSTLELGDSALYLCASSMGAYEQYFGPGTRLTVT.

This chain joins TRBV9 and TRBJ2-3; possible D gene TRBD2, 5 bases. This CDR3 has 14 amino acids. Germline V gene lookup returns CDR1 SGDLS and CDR2 YYNGEE. Trimming took off 2 bases at V and 1 base at J, with 8 bases between the two ends. The CDR3 sequence: CASSVEGGTDTQYF. The CDR3 coding sequence is TGTGCCAGCAGCGTCGAGGGTGGCACAGATACGCAGTATTTT.

The chain has TRBV4-1 and TRBJ2-7; D gene ambiguous. The V and J ends lost 1 base and 2 bases respectively, with 12 bases between them. CDR1 is MGHRA and CDR2 is YSYEKL in the germline V gene. The CDR3 has 15 residues. The CDR3 DNA reads as TGCGCCAGCAGCCAAGGGATCGTGGCCGCCTACGAGCAGTACTTC. Amino acids: CASSQGIVAAYEQYF.